These 23 T cell receptor beta chains were sequenced from one sample in a study of monozygotic twins with inflammatory bowel disease. TCRdb reanalyzed the 5' RACE reads and collapses them to one entry per CDR3 protein, without DNA. The sample has just over 300,000 distinct CDR3 sequences. The sequencing input was blood. These receptors were collected from a human donor with ulcerative colitis or Crohn's disease, or a healthy co-twin of an affected twin (not recorded which).

The chain joins TRBV7-2 to TRBJ1-5. This CDR3 spans 13 amino acids. Germline loops: CDR1 SGHTA, CDR2 FQGNSA. The CDR3 loop is CASSFGRYQPQHF.

V usage is TRBV11-3 and J usage is TRBJ2-1; the D call from TCRdb, TRBD1, cannot be confirmed without DNA. Germline CDR1 SGHNT, CDR2 YENEEA. This CDR3 contains 15 residues. The CDR3 sequence is CASSSRQGVYNEQFF.

The chain is built from TRBV5-5 and TRBJ2-3. CDR1 is SGHKS and CDR2 is YYEKEE in the germline V gene (reference sequence). CDR3 length equals 13 residues. This chain's CDR3 is CASSLVGEDTQYF.

This sequence joins TRBV12-3 or TRBV12-4 and TRBJ2-7; TCRdb gives TRBD1 as the D gene, but with no DNA this cannot be confirmed. The CDR3 runs to 15 residues. The CDR3 sequence: CASSLRTGTSGEQYF.

CDR3 sequence reads: CASSSTYGYGYTF. V and J are TRBV7-2 and TRBJ1-2. Germline CDR1 SGHTA, CDR2 FQGNSA. The CDR3 is 13 amino acids. Full variable domain (missing parts from reference TRBV7-2 and TRBJ1-2): GAGVSQSPSNKVTEKGKDVELRCDPISGHTALYWYRQSLGQGLEFLIYFQGNSAPDKSGLPSDRFSAERTGGSVSTLTIQRTQQEDSAVYLCASSSTYGYGYTFGSGTRLTVV.

The gene calls are TRBV27 and TRBJ1-1; TCRdb's D gene call, TRBD1, goes unchecked for lack of DNA. The V gene's germline CDR1 is MNHEY and CDR2 SMNVEV (reference sequence). This CDR3 contains 14 residues. The CDR3 loop reads CASSLTLRGTEAFF.

The CDR3 region is CSARDIGQGATGELFF. This chain joins TRBV20-1 and TRBJ2-2; TCRdb lists TRBD1, though no DNA is available to test this call. Germline V gives CDR1 DFQATT, CDR2 SNEGSKA (reference sequence). The CDR3 spans 16 residues.

The chain is built from TRBV7-2 and TRBJ1-5. This CDR3 contains 12 residues. CDR1 and CDR2 (germline): SGHTA, FQGNSA. The CDR3 spells CASSRYNQPQHF.

The genes are TRBV2 and TRBJ1-5. Germline V lookup: CDR1 SNHLY, CDR2 FYNNEI. The CDR3 length is 11 residues. The CDR3 reads CASRRDQPQHF.

This chain joins TRBV20-1 and TRBJ1-5; checking the TCRdb D call of TRBD1 is not possible without DNA. Per the germline V gene, CDR1 is DFQATT and CDR2 is SNEGSKA (reference sequence). The CDR3 is 13 residues long. The CDR3 region is CSASGGGNQPQHF.

The V and J genes are TRBV28 and TRBJ2-7; absent DNA, TCRdb's TRBD2 call cannot be checked. This CDR3 has 14 amino acids. Germline V gene data show CDR1 as MDHEN and CDR2 as SYDVKM. The CDR3 reads CASTFLGLSGEQYF.

The J gene is TRBJ2-7, the V gene TRBV5-1; with no DNA, the TCRdb D assignment of TRBD1 cannot be verified. The CDR3 covers 16 residues. CDR1 and CDR2 (germline): SGHRS, YFSETQ. The CDR3 here is CASSRTGTGGTYEQYF.

V gene TRBV5-1 combines with J gene TRBJ2-7. The CDR3 consists of 15 residues. Germline V lookup: CDR1 SGHRS, CDR2 YFSETQ. CDR3 protein: CASSPQLGFSYEQYF.

CDR3 in amino acids: CSTTPEQGGTDTHYF. The V call is TRBV20-1, the J call TRBJ2-3; lacking DNA, the TRBD1 call made by TCRdb goes unchecked. This CDR3 has 15 residues. From germline, CDR1 is DFQATT and CDR2 SNEGSKA (reference sequence).

The chain links TRBV2 to TRBJ2-4. This CDR3 has 16 residues. From germline, CDR1 is SNHLY and CDR2 FYNNEI. The CDR3 here is CASSEREALAKNIQYF. The entire variable domain, with the rest obtained from reference TRBV2 and TRBJ2-4, is as follows: EPEVTQTPSHQVTQMGQEVILRCVPISNHLYFYWYRQILGQKVEFLVSFYNNEISEKSEIFDDQFSVERPDGSNFTLKIRSTKLEDSAMYFCASSEREALAKNIQYFGAGTRLSVL.

The chain couples TRBV27 to TRBJ2-1. From germline, CDR1 is MNHEY and CDR2 SMNVEV (reference sequence). The CDR3 spans 17 residues. The CDR3 loop is CASSLSRLQAIYNEQFF.

CDR3 sequence reads: CASSPRDTDTQYF. The chain has TRBV18 and TRBJ2-3; the D call from TCRdb, TRBD1, cannot be confirmed without DNA. The germline V gene encodes CDR1 KGHSH and CDR2 LQKENI. The CDR3 is made up of 13 amino acids.

The V and J genes are TRBV28 and TRBJ2-1. The germline V gene encodes CDR1 MDHEN and CDR2 SYDVKM. This CDR3 is 14 amino acids long. CDR3 region: CASRPGGQVEEQFF. Combining the CDR3 with reference TRBV28 and TRBJ2-1 gives the whole variable domain DVKVTQSSRYLVKRTGEKVFLECVQDMDHENMFWYRQDPGLGLRLIYFSYDVKMKEKGDIPEGYSVSREKKERFSLILESASTNQTSMYLCASRPGGQVEEQFFGPGTRLTVL.

The chain carries TRBV19 and TRBJ2-2; TCRdb calls TRBD2, which cannot be checked without DNA. The CDR3 totals 16 residues. CDR1 and CDR2 from the germline V gene are LNHDA and SQIVND (reference sequence). This chain's CDR3 is CASSIPAGGNTGELFF. Variable domain in full (rest from reference TRBV19 and TRBJ2-2): DGGITQSPKYLFRKEGQNVTLSCEQNLNHDAMYWYRQDPGQGLRLIYYSQIVNDFQKGDIAEGYSVSREKKESFPLTVTSAQKNPTAFYLCASSIPAGGNTGELFFGEGSRLTVL.

J is TRBJ2-5 and V is TRBV4-3; TCRdb's D call of TRBD2 is untestable without DNA. Germline V CDR1 and CDR2: LGHNA, YSLEER. This CDR3 is 15 amino acids long. CDR3 region: CASSPAGLRHQTQYF.

The chain joins TRBV30 to TRBJ2-2. The CDR3 sequence is 14 residues long. Germline values: CDR1 GTSNPN, CDR2 SVGIG (reference sequence). The CDR3: CAWSVIGATGELFF. Full variable domain (missing parts from reference TRBV30 and TRBJ2-2): SQTIHQWPATLVQPVGSPLSLECTVEGTSNPNLYWYRQAAGRGLQLLFYSVGIGQISSEVPQNLSASRPQDRQFILSSKKLLLSDSGFYLCAWSVIGATGELFFGEGSRLTVL.

The rearrangement joins TRBV27 to TRBJ2-2; TCRdb calls TRBD1, which cannot be checked without DNA. Germline V CDR1 and CDR2: MNHEY, SMNVEV (reference sequence). The CDR3 extends over 16 amino acids. The CDR3 region is CASSIRTGESTGELFF.

The chain uses TRBV28 and TRBJ2-1; TCRdb picks TRBD1, but there is no DNA to check that call. The CDR3 has 15 amino acids. Germline V gives CDR1 MDHEN, CDR2 SYDVKM. The CDR3 sequence: CASRTASKGANEQFF.